The clone carrying this T cell receptor (beta chain) appeared many times. By 5'RACE template switching, TCR cDNA was produced, with a universal primer site and UMIs added in the process. One entry per CDR3 protein, called by TCRdb with MiXCR from the 5' RACE reads. The repertoire holds approximately 32,000 distinct CDR3 sequences, with around 4.8% as singletons. This record belongs to a study of T cells after yellow fever vaccination. Study summary: It was SMART-Seq v4 Ultra Low Input that prepared the fractions with low cell numbers.

The CDR3 runs 17 residues. Trimming removed 1 base from V and 5 bases from J; junction bases left unmatched: 13. The V gene's germline CDR1 is SQVTM and CDR2 ANQGSEA. The clonotype comes from a young man who received the YFV17D yellow fever vaccine. The chain combines TRBV29-1 with TRBJ2-5, with 10 bases lining up with TRBD2. This sample comprised CD8+ T cells sorted from PBMCs, obtained 5 days after the yellow fever booster vaccination. The CDR3 region has the DNA TGCAGCGTTGAAGGAGGGCTAGCGGGAGATACAACGGAGACCCAGTACTTC. This encodes CSVEGGLAGDTTETQYF.